A single sample is the source of the 3 T cell receptor beta chains below, sequenced in a study of a mutant IDH1 vaccine in newly diagnosed glioma. Their target antigens are unknown. Sequencing was performed with immunoSEQ multiplex PCR; in TCRdb, only in-frame clones are kept and a portion is missing. Among under 70,000 clones listed, about 80% were seen once. As for time point: week 5, during vaccination. One vaccine dose held 300 ug of mutant IDH1 20-mer peptide and came with topical imiquimod. The sequencing used PBMCs, collected from a glioma patient whose treatment included an IDH1 peptide vaccine. The receptor set was obtained from a man aged 25 to 40 with glioma.

This sequence joins TRBV10-2 and TRBJ2-3; TRBD2 might be the D (6 bases). Per germline, CDR1 WSHSY and CDR2 SAAADI. CDR3 size: 16 residues. The germline V and J ends were trimmed by 1 base and 0 bases, with 11 bases remaining between them. The CDR3 protein is CASSELAGYSTDTQYF. The DNA of the CDR3 is TGCGCCAGCAGTGAGTTGGCGGGGTATAGCACAGATACGCAGTATTTT.

The chain combines TRBV6-1 with TRBJ1-4; D is undetermined. Germline values: CDR1 MNHNS, CDR2 SASEGT. V was trimmed by 6 bases and J by 8 bases, leaving 16 bases between them. The CDR3 sequence is 14 residues long. Here the CDR3 reads CASRRRPEWEKLFF. The CDR3 nucleotides are TGTGCCAGCAGGCGCCGGCCGGAGTGGGAAAAACTGTTTTTT.

The J gene is TRBJ1-2, the V gene TRBV15; unclear D gene. Germline values: CDR1 LNHNV, CDR2 YYDKDF (reference sequence). The CDR3 runs 14 residues. Trimming removed 5 bases from V and 3 bases from J, with 13 bases in between. The CDR3 sequence: CATSVGRTYYGYTF. CDR3 coding DNA: TGTGCCACCAGCGTTGGGAGGACCTACTATGGCTACACCTTC.